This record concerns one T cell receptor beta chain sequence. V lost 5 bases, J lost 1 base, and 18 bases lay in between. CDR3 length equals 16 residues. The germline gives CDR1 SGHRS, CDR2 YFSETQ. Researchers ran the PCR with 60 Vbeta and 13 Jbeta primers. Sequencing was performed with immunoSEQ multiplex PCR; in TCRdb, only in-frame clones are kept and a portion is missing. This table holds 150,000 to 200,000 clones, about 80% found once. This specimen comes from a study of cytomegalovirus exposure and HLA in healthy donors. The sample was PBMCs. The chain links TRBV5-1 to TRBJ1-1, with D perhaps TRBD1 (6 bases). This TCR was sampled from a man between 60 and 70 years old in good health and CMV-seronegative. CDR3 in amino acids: CASSTEGGGWNTEAFF. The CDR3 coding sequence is TGCGCCAGCAGTACCGAGGGGGGGGGCTGGAACACTGAAGCTTTCTTT.